This T cell receptor beta chain was observed in a study of T cells in Graves' hyperthyroidism and ophthalmopathy. This clonotype was observed many times. Its cognate antigen is unknown. TCR beta CDR3 region amplification was performed from RNA transcripts. The TCR CDR3 first-round RT-PCR relied on the HTBI primer set. TCRdb reprocessed the multiplex PCR reads with MiXCR, giving one entry per CDR3 protein. Here the sample spans hundreds of thousands of distinct CDR3 sequences, 20% being singletons. General study findings and limits: Separating ophthalmopathy from stable hyperthyroidism was achieved by a 13 V-J model.

V was pared by 1 base and J by 4 bases, with 10 bases between. Germline values: CDR1 SGHTA, CDR2 FQGTGA. The CDR3 has 15 residues. The TCR sequence derives from a middle-aged man with Graves' ophthalmopathy. The specimen was blood. The chain links TRBV7-3 to TRBJ2-2; D possibly uses TRBD1 or TRBD2 (5 bases each). CDR3 sequence: CASSLMGDSTGELFF. For the CDR3, the DNA is TGTGCCAGCAGCTTAATGGGGGATAGCACCGGGGAGCTGTTTTTT.